This TCR beta chain stems from a study of Graves' ophthalmopathy and Graves' hyperthyroidism. In donors with ophthalmopathy, activity was moderate-to-severe, with CAS ≥3, NOSPECS ≥4 and duration under 3 months. If patients had other autoimmune diseases, uncontrolled infections, pregnancy or lactation, they were excluded. This CDR3 contains 15 residues. Per germline, CDR1 MNHEY and CDR2 SMNVEV (reference sequence). Trimming pared 7 bases from V and 8 bases from J, leaving 23 bases between. Scientists amplified the TCR beta CDR3 regions from RNA transcripts. An opening RT-PCR round employed HTBI primers and preceded a second-round multiplex PCR. TCRdb reprocessed the multiplex PCR reads via MiXCR and lists one record per CDR3 protein. The top ten hold 4.5% to 5% of the sample, which has 45,000 to 60,000 distinct CDR3 sequences, approximately 47% seen once.

The sample comprised peripheral blood. The clonotype was recovered from an adult woman with Graves' ophthalmopathy. The chain carries TRBV27 and TRBJ1-2, with D perhaps TRBD1 (6 bases). DNA of the CDR3: TGTGCCAGCACCTTCCTTTCTGGACAGTTAAAAGGCTACACCTTC. Residues: CASTFLSGQLKGYTF.